Below, 10 T cell receptor beta chains from the same sample are listed, as sequenced in a study of blood T cell repertoires in COVID-19. Clones were sequenced by immunoSEQ multiplex PCR, and TCRdb holds only the in-frame ones, with some missing. The data hold over 600,000 clones, with over 80% observed a single time. The sample was peripheral blood. The receptors were sampled from a woman between 18 and 29 years old with acute or convalescent COVID-19.

The rearrangement links TRBV7-2 to TRBJ2-7, with TRBD2 matching 7 bases. With 3 bases clipped from V and 4 bases from J, the junction kept 6 bases outside the gene matches. There are 14 residues in the CDR3. The germline CDR1 and CDR2 sequences are SGHTA and FQGNSA. The CDR3, as DNA: TGTGCCAGCAGCTTCAGTTGGGGGGGGTACGAGCAGTACTTC. It is translated as CASSFSWGGYEQYF.

This clone has only a few counts. The rearrangement links TRBV14 to TRBJ2-2, with unresolved D. Trimming pared 5 bases from V and 5 bases from J, leaving 6 bases between. The CDR3 has 12 residues. Germline V gives CDR1 SGHDN, CDR2 FVKESK. The CDR3 sequence: CASSYSTGELFF. The DNA for the CDR3 is TGTGCCAGCAGCTACTCTACCGGGGAGCTGTTTTTT.

The gene calls are TRBV7-8 and TRBJ2-2; 9 bases are shared with TRBD2. Per the germline V gene, CDR1 is SGHVS and CDR2 is FQNEAQ. This CDR3 region has 16 residues. V lost 0 bases to trimming and J lost 6 bases; unmatched junction nucleotides: 5. This CDR3 is CASSLAASGVPGELFF. CDR3 in DNA: TGTGCCAGCAGCTTAGCGGCTAGCGGGGTCCCCGGGGAGCTGTTTTTT.

The gene calls are TRBV4-3 and TRBJ1-1, with D unclear. V was shortened by 1 base and J by 6 bases, with 12 bases between the two germline ends. CDR3 size: 14 residues. Germline V lookup: CDR1 LGHNA, CDR2 YSLEER. Written as DNA, the CDR3 is TGCGCCAGCAGCCAAGTCTTATCAGTCTCTGAAGCTTTCTTT. Translation gives CASSQVLSVSEAFF.

This clone was recorded once. Other DNA sequences in the same sample also yield this CDR3. CDR3 sequence: CASSQAGNTEAFF. Here the CDR3 DNA reads TGTGCCAGCAGCCAGGCAGGAAACACTGAAGCTTTCTTT. The J gene is TRBJ1-1, the V gene TRBV3-1 (or the pseudogene TRBV3-2); D gene ambiguous. Trimming stripped 3 bases from V and 2 bases from J, with 7 bases between. Germline-derived CDR1 and CDR2 are LGHDT and YNNKEL (reference sequence). This CDR3 spans 13 amino acids.

The chain links TRBV13 to TRBJ2-1, with TRBD2 matching over 9 bases. The CDR3 covers 15 residues. CDR1 and CDR2 (germline): PRHDT, FYEKMQ (reference sequence). The V gene end was trimmed by 0 bases and the J gene end by 6 bases; junction bases not matched to a gene: 3. The CDR3 sequence: CASSLGRGGLNEQFF. CDR3 DNA: TGTGCCAGCAGCTTAGGGCGGGGGGGACTCAATGAGCAGTTCTTC.

The chain uses TRBV19 and TRBJ1-1; the match to TRBD1 covers 9 bases. Germline V CDR1 and CDR2: LNHDA, SQIVND (reference sequence). V lost 5 bases and J lost 1; bases outside the gene matches: 5. The CDR3 runs 15 residues. This CDR3 reads CASSPLGQGNTEAFF. CDR3 bases: TGTGCCAGTAGTCCCCTGGGACAGGGGAACACTGAAGCTTTCTTT.

This clone has just one count. The same CDR3 also results from other DNA sequences found in this sample. The rearrangement joins TRBV27 to TRBJ1-5; D unclear. Trimming stripped 0 bases from V and 7 bases from J, with 10 bases between. Germline CDR1 and CDR2: MNHEY and SMNVEV (reference sequence). CDR3 length: 14 amino acids. CDR3 in DNA: TGTGCCAGCAGTTTATCTGGAGTAGGACAGCCCCAGCATTTT. It specifies CASSLSGVGQPQHF.

This clone was detected once. V is TRBV5-4 and J is TRBJ2-4, with 7 nucleotides matching TRBD1. The germline gives CDR1 SGHNT, CDR2 YYREEE (reference sequence). Losses at the gene ends were 9 bases for V and 2 bases for J; bases not matched to a gene: 11. The CDR3 is 15 amino acids. The CDR3 bases are TGTGCCACCCGAGGGGGCCCCCTCACCAAAAACATTCAGTACTTC. It translates to CATRGGPLTKNIQYF.

The genes are TRBV15 and TRBJ1-5; 8 bases line up with TRBD1. The CDR3 loop spans 14 amino acids. Germline CDR1 and CDR2: LNHNV and YYDKDF (reference sequence). J gave up 5 bases and V 1 base, and 1 base lay outside the gene matches. The CDR3, as DNA: TGTGCCACCAGCAGAGGACAGGGGCATCAGCCCCAGCATTTT. It codes for CATSRGQGHQPQHF.